This T cell receptor beta chain was identified in a study of T cells in Graves' hyperthyroidism and ophthalmopathy. The study's findings and limits: Most thyroid clonotypes expanded above 0.001 appeared in blood too. Model-based prediction identified ophthalmopathy a median around 6.7 months prior to its onset.

V was pared by 0 bases and J by 2 bases, with 10 bases between. CDR3 length: 15 amino acids. Germline assignment: CDR1 MGHRA and CDR2 YSYEKL. RNA transcripts yielded amplified TCR beta CDR3 regions. The HTBI primer set served for first-round RT-PCR of the TCR CDR3. TCRdb reanalysed the multiplex PCR reads using MiXCR and keeps one entry per CDR3 protein. The repertoire has hundreds of thousands of distinct CDR3 sequences, roughly 46% of them found once; the top ten carry less than 9.5%. This clonotype occurred a few times. Its specificity is unknown. The diagnostic basis comprised clinical symptoms, serum thyroxine and TRAb, thyroid ultrasound and orbital computed tomography.

The gene calls are TRBV4-1 and TRBJ1-1; D uncertain. This clonotype was obtained from an adult man with Graves' disease, either hyperthyroidism or ophthalmopathy (not recorded which). Sequencing input: peripheral blood or thyroid tissue (not recorded which). The CDR3 here is CASSQDRTLNTEAFF. The CDR3, as DNA: TGCGCCAGCAGCCAAGATCGAACCCTTAACACTGAAGCTTTCTTT.